These 4 T cell receptor beta chains were all obtained from the same sample, sequenced in a study of OX40 agonist ivuxolimab in advanced cancers. Profiling relied on immunoSEQ multiplex PCR, and the TCRdb table lists in-frame clones only, not all of them. The sample holds 55,000 to 65,000 clones; about 86% are singletons and the top ten take 1%. The sequenced sample was CD4+ or CD8+ T cells sorted from blood, obtained in a trial of the OX40 agonist ivuxolimab. The receptors come from an adult with an advanced solid tumor such as melanoma, head and neck, liver or kidney cancer.

The chain recombines TRBV5-1 with TRBJ1-6, with 10 bases fitting TRBD1. This CDR3 has 15 residues. Unmatched junction bases numbered 9, after V lost 4 bases and J lost 11 bases. In germline, CDR1 is SGHRS, CDR2 YFSETQ. CDR3 nucleotide sequence: TGCGCCAGCAGCCCCCGGGACAGGGGTAGAGCACCCCTCCACTTT. Its translation is CASSPRDRGRAPLHF.

The chain couples TRBV7-9 to TRBJ2-7; no firm D call. Trimming removed 7 bases from V and 0 bases from J, with 13 bases in between. The CDR3 runs 14 residues. Germline V gene data show CDR1 as SEHNR and CDR2 as FQNEAQ (reference sequence). The CDR3 DNA reads as TGTGCCAGCACCCCCCTCAGGAGCTCCTACGAGCAGTACTTC. Protein: CASTPLRSSYEQYF.

This clone was counted once. The V gene is TRBV2, the J gene TRBJ2-5, with 7 nucleotides matching TRBD2. Trimming at V came to 8 bases and at J to 5 bases, leaving 2 bases not matched to a gene. Per germline, CDR1 SNHLY and CDR2 FYNNEI. This CDR3 has 11 residues. The CDR3 sequence is CASGRGETQYF. The CDR3 coding sequence is TGTGCCAGCGGGCGGGGGGAGACCCAGTACTTC.

The gene calls are TRBV10-3 and TRBJ2-5; tentative D call: TRBD1 (6 bases). V gave up 8 bases and J gave up 3 bases, with 16 bases separating them. The CDR3 sequence is 14 residues long. CDR1 is ENHRY and CDR2 is SYGVKD in the germline V gene. The CDR3 region has the DNA TGTGCCATCGCCCTTACAGGGAGTAAAGAGACCCAGTACTTC. This gives the protein CAIALTGSKETQYF.